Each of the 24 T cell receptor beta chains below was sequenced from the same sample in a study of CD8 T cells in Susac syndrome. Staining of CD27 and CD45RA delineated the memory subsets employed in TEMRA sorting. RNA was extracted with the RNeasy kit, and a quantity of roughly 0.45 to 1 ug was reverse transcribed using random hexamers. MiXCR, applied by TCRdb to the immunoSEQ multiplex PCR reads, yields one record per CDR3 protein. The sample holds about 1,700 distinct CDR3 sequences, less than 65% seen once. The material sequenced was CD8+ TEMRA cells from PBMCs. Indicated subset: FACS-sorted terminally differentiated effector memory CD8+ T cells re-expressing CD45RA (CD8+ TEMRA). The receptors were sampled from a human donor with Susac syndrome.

The CDR3 loop reads CASSQDGRGEGFTQYF. DNA of the CDR3: TGCGCCAGCAGCCAAGATGGGCGGGGGGAAGGATTTACGCAGTATTTT. V is TRBV4-3 and J is TRBJ2-3; the match to TRBD2 covers 8 bases. Losses at the gene ends were 0 bases for V and 8 bases for J; bases not matched to a gene: 10. This CDR3 contains 16 residues. Germline assignment: CDR1 LGHNA and CDR2 YSLEER.

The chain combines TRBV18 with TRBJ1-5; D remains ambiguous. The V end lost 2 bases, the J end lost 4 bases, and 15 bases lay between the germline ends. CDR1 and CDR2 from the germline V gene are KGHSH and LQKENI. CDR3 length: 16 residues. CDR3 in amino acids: CASSPEWRRGNQPQHF. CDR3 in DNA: TGTGCCAGCTCACCAGAGTGGAGACGTGGGAATCAGCCCCAGCATTTT. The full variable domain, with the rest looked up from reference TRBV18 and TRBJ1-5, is NAGVMQNPRHLVRRRGQEARLRCSPMKGHSHVYWYRQLPEEGLKFMVYLQKENIIDESGMPKERFSAEFPKEGPSILRIQQVVRGDSAAYFCASSPEWRRGNQPQHFGDGTRLSIL.

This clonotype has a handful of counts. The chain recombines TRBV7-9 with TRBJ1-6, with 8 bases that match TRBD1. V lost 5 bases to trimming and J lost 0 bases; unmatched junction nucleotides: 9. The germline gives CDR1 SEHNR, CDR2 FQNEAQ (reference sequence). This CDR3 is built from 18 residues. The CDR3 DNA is TGTGCCAGCAGCCCGGGCCCCGGACAGGGCTCCTATAATTCACCCCTCCACTTT. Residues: CASSPGPGQGSYNSPLHF.

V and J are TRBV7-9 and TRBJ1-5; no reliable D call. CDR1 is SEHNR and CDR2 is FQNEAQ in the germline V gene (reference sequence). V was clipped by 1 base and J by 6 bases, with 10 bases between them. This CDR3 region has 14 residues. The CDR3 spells CASSLDEGSQPQHF. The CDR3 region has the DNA TGTGCCAGCAGCTTAGATGAGGGAAGTCAGCCCCAGCATTTT.

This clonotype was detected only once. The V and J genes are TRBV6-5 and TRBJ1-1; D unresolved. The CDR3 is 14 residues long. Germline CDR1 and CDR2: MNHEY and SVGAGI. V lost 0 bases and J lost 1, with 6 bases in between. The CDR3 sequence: CASSYSSENTEAFF. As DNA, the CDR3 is TGTGCCAGCAGTTACTCGTCCGAGAACACTGAAGCTTTCTTT.

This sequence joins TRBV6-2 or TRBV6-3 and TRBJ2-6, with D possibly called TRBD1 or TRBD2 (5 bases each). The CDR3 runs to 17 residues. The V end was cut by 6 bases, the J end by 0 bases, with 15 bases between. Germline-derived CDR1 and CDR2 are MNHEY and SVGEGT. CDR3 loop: CASRPRDPGSGANVLTF. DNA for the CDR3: TGTGCCAGCAGGCCCCGGGACCCCGGCTCTGGGGCCAACGTCCTGACTTTC.

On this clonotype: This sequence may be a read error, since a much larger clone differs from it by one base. DNA for the CDR3: TGCGCCAGGAGCCAAGATATAGGGGACGGAAACACCATATATTTT. It codes for CARSQDIGDGNTIYF. The gene calls are TRBV4-3 and TRBJ1-3; tentatively, D is TRBD1 (5 bases). The CDR3 runs 15 residues. Germline CDR1 LGHNA, CDR2 YSLEER.

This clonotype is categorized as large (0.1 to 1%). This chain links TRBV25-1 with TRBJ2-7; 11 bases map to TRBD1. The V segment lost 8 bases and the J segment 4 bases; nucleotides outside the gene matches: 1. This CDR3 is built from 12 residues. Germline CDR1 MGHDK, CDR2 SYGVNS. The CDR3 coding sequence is TGTGCCAGCGGACAGGGGGCTTACGAGCAGTACTTC. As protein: CASGQGAYEQYF.

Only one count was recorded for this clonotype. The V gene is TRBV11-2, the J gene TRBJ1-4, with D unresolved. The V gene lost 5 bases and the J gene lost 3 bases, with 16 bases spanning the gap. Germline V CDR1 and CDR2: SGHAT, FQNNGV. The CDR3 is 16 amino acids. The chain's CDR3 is CASSPPQAWSNEKLFF. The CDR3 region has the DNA TGTGCCAGCAGCCCCCCCCAGGCATGGTCTAATGAAAAACTGTTTTTT. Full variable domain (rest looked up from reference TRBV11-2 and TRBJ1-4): EAGVAQSPRYKIIEKRQSVAFWCNPISGHATLYWYQQILGQGPKLLIQFQNNGVVDDSQLPKDRFSAERLKGVDSTLKIQPAKLEDSAVYLCASSPPQAWSNEKLFFGSGTQLSVL.

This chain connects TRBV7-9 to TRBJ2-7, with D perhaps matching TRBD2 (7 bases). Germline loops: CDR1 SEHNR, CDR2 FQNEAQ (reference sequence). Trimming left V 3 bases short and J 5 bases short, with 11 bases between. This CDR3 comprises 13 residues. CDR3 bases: TGTGCCAGCAGCTTGGGGGGGGCCAACGAGCAGTACTTC. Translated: CASSLGGANEQYF.

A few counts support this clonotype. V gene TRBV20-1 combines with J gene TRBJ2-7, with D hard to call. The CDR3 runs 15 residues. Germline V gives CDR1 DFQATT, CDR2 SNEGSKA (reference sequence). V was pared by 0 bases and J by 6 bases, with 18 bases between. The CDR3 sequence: CSARDLRARAFEQYF. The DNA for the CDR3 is TGCAGTGCTAGAGATCTAAGGGCCCGGGCCTTCGAGCAGTACTTC.

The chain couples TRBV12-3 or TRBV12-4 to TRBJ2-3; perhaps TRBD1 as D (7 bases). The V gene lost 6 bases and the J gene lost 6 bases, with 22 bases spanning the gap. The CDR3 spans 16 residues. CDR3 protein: CASSPWSGGSWDTQYF. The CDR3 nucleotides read TGTGCCAGCAGCCCCTGGTCAGGGGGGTCGTGGGATACGCAGTATTTT.

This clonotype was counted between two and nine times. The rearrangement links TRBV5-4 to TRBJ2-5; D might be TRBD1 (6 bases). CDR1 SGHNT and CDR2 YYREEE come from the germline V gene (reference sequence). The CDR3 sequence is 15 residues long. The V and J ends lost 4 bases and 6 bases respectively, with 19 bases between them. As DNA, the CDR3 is TGTGCCAGCAGCCCTCCCTTTTCAGGGGTGAAGACCCAGTACTTC. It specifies CASSPPFSGVKTQYF.

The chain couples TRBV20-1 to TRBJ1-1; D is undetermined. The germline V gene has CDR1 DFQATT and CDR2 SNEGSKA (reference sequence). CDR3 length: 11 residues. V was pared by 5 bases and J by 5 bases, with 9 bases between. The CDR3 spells CSAGQGTEAFF. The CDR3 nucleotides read TGCAGTGCTGGTCAAGGGACTGAAGCTTTCTTT.

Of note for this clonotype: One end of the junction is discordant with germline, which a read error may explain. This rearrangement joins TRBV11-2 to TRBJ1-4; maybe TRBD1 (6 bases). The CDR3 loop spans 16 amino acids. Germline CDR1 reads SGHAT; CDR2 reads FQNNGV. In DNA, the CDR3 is TGTTCCAGCAGCCCCCCCCATGCAGGGGCTAATGAAAAACTGTTTTTT. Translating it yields CSSSPPHAGANEKLFF.

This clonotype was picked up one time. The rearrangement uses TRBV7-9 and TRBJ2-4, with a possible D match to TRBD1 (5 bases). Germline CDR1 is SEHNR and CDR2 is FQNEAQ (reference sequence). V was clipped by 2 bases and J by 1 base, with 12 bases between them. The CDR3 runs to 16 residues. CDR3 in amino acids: CASSLKAGKAKNIQYF. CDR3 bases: TGTGCCAGCAGCTTAAAGGCAGGGAAGGCCAAAAACATTCAGTACTTC.

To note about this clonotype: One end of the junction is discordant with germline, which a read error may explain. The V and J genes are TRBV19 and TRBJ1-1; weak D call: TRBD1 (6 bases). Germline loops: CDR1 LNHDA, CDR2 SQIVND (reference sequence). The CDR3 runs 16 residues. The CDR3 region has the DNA TGTTCCAGTATGGTATTCTCGGGACATGGCGACACTGAAGCTTTCTTT. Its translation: CSSMVFSGHGDTEAFF.

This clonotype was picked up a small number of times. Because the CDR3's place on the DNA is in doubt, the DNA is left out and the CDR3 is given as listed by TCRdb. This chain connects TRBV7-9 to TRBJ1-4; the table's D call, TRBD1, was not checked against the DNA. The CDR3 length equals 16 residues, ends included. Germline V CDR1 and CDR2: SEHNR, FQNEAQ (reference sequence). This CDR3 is CASSPPRQGLMKNCFF.

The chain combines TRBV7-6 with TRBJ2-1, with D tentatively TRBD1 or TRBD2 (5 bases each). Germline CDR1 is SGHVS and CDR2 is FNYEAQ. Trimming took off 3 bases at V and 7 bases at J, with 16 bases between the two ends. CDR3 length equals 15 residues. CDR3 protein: CASSLGPAFGNEQFF. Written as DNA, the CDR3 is TGTGCCAGCAGCTTGGGACCGGCCTTCGGTAATGAGCAGTTCTTC.

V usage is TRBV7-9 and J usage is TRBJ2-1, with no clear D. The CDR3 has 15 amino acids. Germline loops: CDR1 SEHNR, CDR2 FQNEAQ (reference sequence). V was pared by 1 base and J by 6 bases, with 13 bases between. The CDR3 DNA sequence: TGTGCCAGCAGCTTAGATCCAGCAGGTGGCAATGAGCAGTTCTTC. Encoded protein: CASSLDPAGGNEQFF. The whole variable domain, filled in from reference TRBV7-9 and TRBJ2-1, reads DTGVSQNPRHKITKRGQNVTFRCDPISEHNRLYWYRQTLGQGPEFLTYFQNEAQLEKSRLLSDRFSAERPKGSFSTLEIQRTEQGDSAMYLCASSLDPAGGNEQFFGPGTRLTVL.

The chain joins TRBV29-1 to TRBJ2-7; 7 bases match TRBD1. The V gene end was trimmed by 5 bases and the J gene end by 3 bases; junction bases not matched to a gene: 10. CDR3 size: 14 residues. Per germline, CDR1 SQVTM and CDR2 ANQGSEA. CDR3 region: CSVPGTVNIYEQYF. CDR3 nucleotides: TGCAGCGTTCCCGGGACAGTAAATATCTACGAGCAGTACTTC.

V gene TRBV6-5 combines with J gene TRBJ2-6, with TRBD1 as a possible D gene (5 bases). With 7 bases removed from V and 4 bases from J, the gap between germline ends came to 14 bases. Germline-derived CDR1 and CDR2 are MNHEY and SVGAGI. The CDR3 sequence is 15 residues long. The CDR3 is CASKKTVSGANVLTF. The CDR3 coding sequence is TGTGCCAGCAAAAAGACAGTGTCCGGGGCCAACGTCCTGACTTTC.

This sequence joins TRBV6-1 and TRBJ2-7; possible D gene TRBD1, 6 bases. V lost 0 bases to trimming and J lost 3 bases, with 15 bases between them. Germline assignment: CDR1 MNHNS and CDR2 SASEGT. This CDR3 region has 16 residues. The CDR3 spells CASSEATSTGIYEQYF. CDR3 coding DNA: TGTGCCAGCAGTGAAGCGACTTCGACAGGCATCTACGAGCAGTACTTC.

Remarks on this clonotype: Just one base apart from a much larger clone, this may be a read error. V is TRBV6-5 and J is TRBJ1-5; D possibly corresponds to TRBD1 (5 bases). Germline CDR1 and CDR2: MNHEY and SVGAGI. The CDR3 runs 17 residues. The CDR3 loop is CASSLRDPRGSNQPLHF. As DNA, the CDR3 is TGTGCCAGCAGTCTACGGGACCCCCGAGGGAGCAATCAGCCCCTGCATTTT.